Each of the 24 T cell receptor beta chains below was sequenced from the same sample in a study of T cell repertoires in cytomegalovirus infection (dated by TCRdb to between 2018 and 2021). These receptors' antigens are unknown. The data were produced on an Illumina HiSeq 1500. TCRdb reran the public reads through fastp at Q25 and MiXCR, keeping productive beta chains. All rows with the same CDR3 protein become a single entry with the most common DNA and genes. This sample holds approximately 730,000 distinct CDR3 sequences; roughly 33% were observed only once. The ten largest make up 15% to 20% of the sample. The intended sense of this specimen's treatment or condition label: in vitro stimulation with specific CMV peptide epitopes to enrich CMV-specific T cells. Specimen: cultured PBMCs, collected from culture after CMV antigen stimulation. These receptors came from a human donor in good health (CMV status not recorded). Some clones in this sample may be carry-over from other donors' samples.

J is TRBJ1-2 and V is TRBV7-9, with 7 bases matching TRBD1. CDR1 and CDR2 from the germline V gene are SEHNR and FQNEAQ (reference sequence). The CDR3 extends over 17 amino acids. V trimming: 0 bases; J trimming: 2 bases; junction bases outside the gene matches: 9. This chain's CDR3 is CASSLATGRIANYGYTF. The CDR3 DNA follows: TGTGCCAGCAGCTTAGCGACAGGGCGAATCGCCAACTATGGCTACACCTTC.

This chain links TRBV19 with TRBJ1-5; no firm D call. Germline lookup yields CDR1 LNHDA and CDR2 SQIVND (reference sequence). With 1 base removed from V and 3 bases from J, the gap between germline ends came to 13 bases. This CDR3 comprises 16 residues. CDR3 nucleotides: TGTGCCAGTAGTATAGGTCAGGCGCTTTTCAATCAGCCCCAGCATTTT. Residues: CASSIGQALFNQPQHF.

CDR3 in amino acids: CASEGGMRIGTIYF. The CDR3 nucleotides read TGTGCCAGCGAGGGCGGGATGAGGATCGGCACCATATATTTT. The chain recombines TRBV2 with TRBJ1-3; D remains ambiguous. V was cut by 8 bases and J by 9 bases, with 20 bases left in between. Germline values: CDR1 SNHLY, CDR2 FYNNEI. The CDR3 is 14 amino acids.

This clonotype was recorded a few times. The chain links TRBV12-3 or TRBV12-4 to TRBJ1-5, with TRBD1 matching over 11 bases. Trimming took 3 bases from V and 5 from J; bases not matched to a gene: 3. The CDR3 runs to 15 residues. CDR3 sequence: CASSFADRGHQPQHF. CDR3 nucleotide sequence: TGTGCCAGCAGTTTTGCGGACAGGGGGCATCAGCCCCAGCATTTT.

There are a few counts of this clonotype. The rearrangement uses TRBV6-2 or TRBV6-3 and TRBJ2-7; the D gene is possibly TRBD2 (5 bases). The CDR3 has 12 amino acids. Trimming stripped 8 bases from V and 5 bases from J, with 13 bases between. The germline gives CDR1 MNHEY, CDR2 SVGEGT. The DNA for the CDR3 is TGTGCCAGCGCCCCCCTCGGGAACGAGCAGTACTTC. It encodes CASAPLGNEQYF.

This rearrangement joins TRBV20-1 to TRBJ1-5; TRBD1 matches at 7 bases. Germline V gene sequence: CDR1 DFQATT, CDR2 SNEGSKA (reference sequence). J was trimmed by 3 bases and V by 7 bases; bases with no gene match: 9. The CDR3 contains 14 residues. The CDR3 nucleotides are TGCAGTGGATTGACAGGGAATTTCAATCAGCCCCAGCATTTT. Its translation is CSGLTGNFNQPQHF.

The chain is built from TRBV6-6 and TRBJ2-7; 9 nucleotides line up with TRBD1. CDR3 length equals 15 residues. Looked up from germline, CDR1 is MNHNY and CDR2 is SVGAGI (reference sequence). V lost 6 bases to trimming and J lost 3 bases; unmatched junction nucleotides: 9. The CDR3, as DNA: TGTGCCAGCAGACGACGGACAGGGGACCTCTACGAGCAGTACTTC. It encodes CASRRRTGDLYEQYF.

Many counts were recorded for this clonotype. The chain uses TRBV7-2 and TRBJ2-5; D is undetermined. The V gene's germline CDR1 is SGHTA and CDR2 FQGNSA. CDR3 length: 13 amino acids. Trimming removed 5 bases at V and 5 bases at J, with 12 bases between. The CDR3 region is CASSRAPSETQYF. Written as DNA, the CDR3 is TGTGCCAGCAGCCGCGCCCCCTCGGAGACCCAGTACTTC.

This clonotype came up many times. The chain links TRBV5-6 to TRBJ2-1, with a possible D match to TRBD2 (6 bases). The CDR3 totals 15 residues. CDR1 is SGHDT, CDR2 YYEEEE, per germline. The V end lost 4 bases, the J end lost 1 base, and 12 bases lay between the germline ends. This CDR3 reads CASSLRGGSYNEQFF. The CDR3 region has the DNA TGTGCCAGCAGCCTCCGTGGGGGGTCCTACAATGAGCAGTTCTTC.

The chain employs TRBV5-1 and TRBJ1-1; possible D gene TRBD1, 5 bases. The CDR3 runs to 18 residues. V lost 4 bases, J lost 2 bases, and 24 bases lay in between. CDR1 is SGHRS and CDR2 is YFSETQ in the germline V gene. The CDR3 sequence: CASSLLTGTLPYNTEAFF. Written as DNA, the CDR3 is TGCGCCAGCAGCCTTTTAACCGGGACTCTGCCATATAACACTGAAGCTTTCTTT.

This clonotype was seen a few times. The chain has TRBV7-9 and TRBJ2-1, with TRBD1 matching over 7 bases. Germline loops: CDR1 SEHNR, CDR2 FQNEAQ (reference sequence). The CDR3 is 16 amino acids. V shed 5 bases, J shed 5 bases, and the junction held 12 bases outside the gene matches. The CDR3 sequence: CASSKAGDRRDNEQFF. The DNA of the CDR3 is TGTGCCAGCAGCAAAGCAGGGGACAGAAGGGACAATGAGCAGTTCTTC.

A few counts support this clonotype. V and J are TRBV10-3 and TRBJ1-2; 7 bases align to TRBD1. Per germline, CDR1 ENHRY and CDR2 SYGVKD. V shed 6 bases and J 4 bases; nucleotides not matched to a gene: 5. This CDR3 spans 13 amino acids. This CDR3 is CAISAGQLYGYTF. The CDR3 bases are TGTGCCATCAGCGCGGGACAGCTCTATGGCTACACCTTC.

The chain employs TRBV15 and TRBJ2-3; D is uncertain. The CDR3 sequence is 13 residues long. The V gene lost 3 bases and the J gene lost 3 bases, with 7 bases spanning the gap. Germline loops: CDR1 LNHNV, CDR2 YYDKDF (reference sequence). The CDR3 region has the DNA TGTGCCACCAGCAGCTTAGTGACAGATACGCAGTATTTT. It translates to CATSSLVTDTQYF.

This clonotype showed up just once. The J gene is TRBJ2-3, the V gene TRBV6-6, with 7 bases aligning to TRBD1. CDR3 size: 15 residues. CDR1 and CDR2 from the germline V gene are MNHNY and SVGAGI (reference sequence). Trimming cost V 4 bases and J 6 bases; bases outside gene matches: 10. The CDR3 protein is CASSLLRQGLDTQYF. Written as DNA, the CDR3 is TGTGCCAGCAGTTTACTCAGACAGGGTTTGGATACGCAGTATTTT.

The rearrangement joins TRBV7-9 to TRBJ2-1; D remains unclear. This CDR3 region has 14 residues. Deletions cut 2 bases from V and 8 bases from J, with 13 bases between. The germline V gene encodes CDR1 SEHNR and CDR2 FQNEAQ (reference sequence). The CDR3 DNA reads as TGTGCCAGCAGCTTACCCCTCTGGATAGATGAGCAGTTCTTC. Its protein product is CASSLPLWIDEQFF. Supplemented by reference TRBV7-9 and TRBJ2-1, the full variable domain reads DTGVSQNPRHKITKRGQNVTFRCDPISEHNRLYWYRQTLGQGPEFLTYFQNEAQLEKSRLLSDRFSAERPKGSFSTLEIQRTEQGDSAMYLCASSLPLWIDEQFFGPGTRLTVL.

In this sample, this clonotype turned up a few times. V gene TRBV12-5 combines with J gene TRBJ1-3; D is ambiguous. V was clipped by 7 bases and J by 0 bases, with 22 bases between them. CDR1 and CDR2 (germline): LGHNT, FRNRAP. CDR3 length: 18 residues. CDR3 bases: TGTGCTAGTGCAACCACGGGCGGGGAGCTCGGCTCTGGAAACACCATATATTTT. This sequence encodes CASATTGGELGSGNTIYF.

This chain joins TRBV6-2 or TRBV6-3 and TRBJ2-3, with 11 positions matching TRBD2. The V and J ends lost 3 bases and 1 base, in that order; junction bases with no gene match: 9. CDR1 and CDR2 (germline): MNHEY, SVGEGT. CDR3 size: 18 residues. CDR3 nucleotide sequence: TGTGCCAGCAGTTATTCTAGCGGGGGGCCGCTCGGCACAGATACGCAGTATTTT. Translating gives CASSYSSGGPLGTDTQYF.

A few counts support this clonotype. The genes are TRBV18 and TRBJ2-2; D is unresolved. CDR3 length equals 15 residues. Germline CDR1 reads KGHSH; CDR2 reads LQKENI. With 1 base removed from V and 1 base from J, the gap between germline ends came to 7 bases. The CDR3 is CASSPLLRNTGELFF. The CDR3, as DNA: TGTGCCAGCTCACCACTTCTGCGGAACACCGGGGAGCTGTTTTTT.

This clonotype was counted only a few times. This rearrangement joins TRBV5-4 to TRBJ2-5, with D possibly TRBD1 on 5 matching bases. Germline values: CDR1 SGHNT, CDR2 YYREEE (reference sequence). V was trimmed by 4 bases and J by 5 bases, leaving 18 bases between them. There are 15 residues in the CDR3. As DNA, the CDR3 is TGTGCCAGCAGCCCTCCGGCAGGGATGGGGGAGACCCAGTACTTC. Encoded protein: CASSPPAGMGETQYF. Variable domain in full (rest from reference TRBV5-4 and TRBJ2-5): ETGVTQSPTHLIKTRGQQVTLRCSSQSGHNTVSWYQQALGQGPQFIFQYYREEENGRGNFPPRFSGLQFPNYSSELNVNALELDDSALYLCASSPPAGMGETQYFGPGTRLLVL.

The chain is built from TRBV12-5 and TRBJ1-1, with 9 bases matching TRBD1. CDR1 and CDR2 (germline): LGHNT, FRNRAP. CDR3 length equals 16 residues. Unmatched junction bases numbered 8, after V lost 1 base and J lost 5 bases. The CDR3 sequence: CASGLAAGTGTTEAFF. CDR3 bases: TGTGCTAGTGGTTTGGCAGCCGGGACAGGGACGACTGAAGCTTTCTTT.

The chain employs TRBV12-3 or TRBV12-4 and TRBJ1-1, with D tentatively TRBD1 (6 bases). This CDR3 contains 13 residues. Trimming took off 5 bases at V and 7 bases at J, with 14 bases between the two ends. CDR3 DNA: TGTGCCAGCAGTAAACAGGAGGGGGATGAAGCTTTCTTT. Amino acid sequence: CASSKQEGDEAFF.

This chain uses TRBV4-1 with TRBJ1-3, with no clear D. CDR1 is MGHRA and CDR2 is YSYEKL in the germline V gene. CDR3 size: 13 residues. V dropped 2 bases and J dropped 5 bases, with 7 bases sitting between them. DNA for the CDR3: TGCGCCAGCAGCCAAAACGGGAGAAACACCATATATTTT. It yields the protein CASSQNGRNTIYF.

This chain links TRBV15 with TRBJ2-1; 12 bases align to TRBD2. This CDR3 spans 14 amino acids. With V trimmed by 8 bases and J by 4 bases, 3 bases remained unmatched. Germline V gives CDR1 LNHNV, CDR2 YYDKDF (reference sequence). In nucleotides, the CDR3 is TGTGCCACCGCTAGCGGGGGGGAGTACAATGAGCAGTTCTTC. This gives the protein CATASGGEYNEQFF.

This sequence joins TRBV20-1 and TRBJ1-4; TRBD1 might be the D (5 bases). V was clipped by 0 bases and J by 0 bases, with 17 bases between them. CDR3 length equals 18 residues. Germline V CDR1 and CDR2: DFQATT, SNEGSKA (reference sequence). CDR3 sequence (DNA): TGCAGTGCTAGAGAAGCGGGACGTAGATTTGCAACTAATGAAAAACTGTTTTTT. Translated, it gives CSAREAGRRFATNEKLFF.